Each of the 29 T cell receptor beta chains below was sequenced from the same sample in a study of T cell changes during pregnancy in multiple sclerosis (dated by TCRdb to the late 2010s). Receptor libraries were prepared by the immunoSEQ multiplex PCR assay. This immuneACCESS table, as held by TCRdb, lists in-frame sequences with V and J called but not all clones. Of the missing ones, under half trace to an unresolved V gene in checked studies; the others have no known cause. The sample table shows 60,000 to 65,000 clones, and roughly 89% are seen once. Jointly, the top ten make up roughly 1.4% of the sample. The specimen comprised peripheral blood, sampled in the second trimester of pregnancy. These receptors were collected from a female donor with multiple sclerosis, enrolled in a pregnancy study.

The rearrangement joins TRBV5-1 to TRBJ1-2, with 8 nucleotides matching TRBD1. With V trimmed by 4 bases and J by 7 bases, 6 bases remained unmatched. Germline CDR1 reads SGHRS; CDR2 reads YFSETQ. The CDR3 is made up of 13 amino acids. The CDR3 region is CASSPGQDSGYTF. The CDR3 DNA is TGCGCCAGCAGCCCGGGACAGGATAGTGGCTACACCTTC.

This chain uses TRBV6-1 with TRBJ2-2, with unresolved D. The ends were cut back, 1 base at V and 2 bases at J, with 8 bases in the middle. The V gene's germline CDR1 is MNHNS and CDR2 SASEGT. The CDR3 runs to 15 residues. DNA for the CDR3: TGTGCCAGCAGTGAAGGCCCAGGAAACACCGGGGAGCTGTTTTTT. Translating it yields CASSEGPGNTGELFF.

This rearrangement joins TRBV10-2 to TRBJ2-7, with D possibly being TRBD2 (7 bases). The V gene's germline CDR1 is WSHSY and CDR2 SAAADI. There are 15 residues in the CDR3. With 10 bases removed from V and 2 bases from J, the gap between germline ends came to 21 bases. The CDR3 spells CATTRGGLTTYEQYF. The CDR3 DNA is TGCGCCACCACAAGGGGGGGGCTTACAACCTACGAGCAGTACTTC.

The rearrangement joins TRBV4-1 to TRBJ1-3, with D hard to call. The V end lost 0 bases, the J end lost 6 bases, and 12 bases lay between the germline ends. CDR3 size: 15 residues. In germline, CDR1 is MGHRA, CDR2 YSYEKL. Here the CDR3 DNA reads TGCGCCAGCAGCCAAGAGGGTGAGGGTTTAAACACCATATATTTT. As protein: CASSQEGEGLNTIYF.

This rearrangement joins TRBV5-1 to TRBJ2-3; TRBD2 matches at 8 bases. V was clipped by 9 bases and J by 3 bases; unmatched bases: 9. CDR1 and CDR2 from the germline V gene are SGHRS and YFSETQ. The CDR3 is 14 residues long. The DNA for the CDR3 is TGCGCCACAAAAGCGGGAGTGGGAACAGATACGCAGTATTTT. It is translated as CATKAGVGTDTQYF.

This clone has only one observation. The rearrangement joins TRBV7-9 to TRBJ2-5; D perhaps matches TRBD2 (6 bases). The germline CDR1 and CDR2 sequences are SEHNR and FQNEAQ (reference sequence). This CDR3 is 14 amino acids long. The ends were cut back, 3 bases at V and 5 bases at J, with 13 bases in the middle. The CDR3 loop reads CASSFVGGIETQYF. DNA of the CDR3: TGTGCCAGCAGCTTCGTCGGCGGGATTGAGACCCAGTACTTC.

The chain carries TRBV2 and TRBJ2-5; D possibly corresponds to TRBD1 (6 bases). V gave up 7 bases and J gave up 2 bases, with 17 bases separating them. This CDR3 comprises 15 residues. Germline CDR1 and CDR2: SNHLY and FYNNEI. CDR3 nucleotides: TGTGCCAGCAAAGGGCAGGGGCGGTATCAAGAGACCCAGTACTTC. Residues: CASKGQGRYQETQYF.

This chain links TRBV5-1 with TRBJ2-2; 9 bases match TRBD2. J was trimmed by 3 bases and V by 0 bases; bases with no gene match: 0. CDR1 SGHRS and CDR2 YFSETQ come from the germline V gene. The CDR3 runs to 15 residues. The CDR3 region has the DNA TGCGCCAGCAGCTTGGGACTAGCGGACACCGGGGAGCTGTTTTTT. Translating gives CASSLGLADTGELFF.

The rearrangement links TRBV4-2 to TRBJ2-5; no clear D gene. Germline CDR1 and CDR2: LGHNA and YNFKEQ. The CDR3 contains 13 residues. Trimming shortened V by 0 bases and J by 4 bases, and 6 bases separated the two germline ends. The chain's CDR3 is CASSQELLETQYF. CDR3 DNA sequence: TGTGCCAGCAGCCAAGAATTATTAGAGACCCAGTACTTC.

The rearrangement joins TRBV6-1 to TRBJ2-1; D is undetermined. Germline values: CDR1 MNHNS, CDR2 SASEGT. Between the trimmed V and J ends, which lost 7 bases and 4 bases, there was a span of 17 bases. The CDR3 has 15 residues. The chain's CDR3 is CASTLVGPLYNEQFF. In DNA, the CDR3 is TGTGCCAGCACCCTAGTGGGTCCCCTATACAATGAGCAGTTCTTC.

The chain links TRBV19 to TRBJ1-1; 10 bases align to TRBD1. There are 17 residues in the CDR3. V trimming: 0 bases; J trimming: 4 bases; junction bases outside the gene matches: 8. Germline V gene sequence: CDR1 LNHDA, CDR2 SQIVND (reference sequence). The CDR3 sequence is CASSIDRDRGRITEAFF. CDR3 nucleotides: TGTGCCAGTAGTATAGATCGGGACAGGGGTAGGATCACTGAAGCTTTCTTT.

The CDR3 reads CASSMDRDRPIQYF. CDR3 coding DNA: TGTGCCAGTAGTATGGACAGGGACAGGCCCATTCAGTACTTC. V usage is TRBV19 and J usage is TRBJ2-4; TRBD1 matches 8 bases. V was pared by 3 bases and J by 9 bases, with 7 bases of the junction left unmatched. In germline, CDR1 is LNHDA, CDR2 SQIVND (reference sequence). This CDR3 comprises 14 residues. The entire variable domain, with the rest obtained from reference TRBV19 and TRBJ2-4, is as follows: DGGITQSPKYLFRKEGQNVTLSCEQNLNHDAMYWYRQDPGQGLRLIYYSQIVNDFQKGDIAEGYSVSREKKESFPLTVTSAQKNPTAFYLCASSMDRDRPIQYFGAGTRLSVL.

The V gene is TRBV28, the J gene TRBJ1-1; D ambiguous. Trimming cost V 3 bases and J 6 bases, with 11 bases left between them. Germline values: CDR1 MDHEN, CDR2 SYDVKM. The CDR3 is made up of 13 amino acids. The CDR3 DNA follows: TGTGCCAGCAGTTTTTCCGGGAGCGCTGAAGCTTTCTTT. It specifies CASSFSGSAEAFF.

This rearrangement joins TRBV13 to TRBJ2-7; D is perhaps TRBD1 (7 bases). Germline CDR1 PRHDT, CDR2 FYEKMQ (reference sequence). The CDR3 consists of 14 residues. The V end lost 5 bases, the J end lost 5 bases, and 16 bases lay between the germline ends. CDR3: CASSEQGRLDEQYF. The DNA for the CDR3 is TGTGCCAGCAGCGAACAGGGGAGGTTAGACGAGCAGTACTTC.

The J gene is TRBJ2-7, the V gene TRBV5-1; 8 bases align to TRBD2. Trimming took 4 bases from V and 6 from J; bases not matched to a gene: 15. The CDR3 length is 16 residues. Germline V gene sequence: CDR1 SGHRS, CDR2 YFSETQ. In nucleotides, the CDR3 is TGCGCCAGCAGCAAACGCGGTACCGGGACTAGAGGCGAGCAGTACTTC. Its protein is CASSKRGTGTRGEQYF.

V is TRBV18 and J is TRBJ2-3; 7 bases fit TRBD1. This CDR3 region has 15 residues. Unmatched junction bases numbered 4, after V lost 2 bases and J lost 2 bases. Germline CDR1 reads KGHSH; CDR2 reads LQKENI. CDR3 bases: TGTGCCAGCTCACCAAGACAGGGTAACACAGATACGCAGTATTTT. Translation gives CASSPRQGNTDTQYF.

The chain recombines TRBV2 with TRBJ2-7; no definite D call. This CDR3 contains 13 residues. V shed 2 bases and J shed 4 bases, with 9 bases lying between them. In germline, CDR1 is SNHLY, CDR2 FYNNEI. The CDR3 region has the DNA TGTGCCAGCAGTGAATTCCGGAGATACGAGCAGTACTTC. Translating gives CASSEFRRYEQYF.

CDR3 in amino acids: CASSSGTEVQPQHF. The CDR3 DNA reads as TGTGCCAGCAGCTCCGGGACAGAAGTGCAGCCCCAGCATTTT. This sequence joins TRBV7-9 and TRBJ1-5; 7 bases line up with TRBD1. With V trimmed by 4 bases and J by 7 bases, 7 bases remained unmatched. This CDR3 is 14 amino acids long. CDR1 is SEHNR and CDR2 is FQNEAQ in the germline V gene (reference sequence).

This chain connects TRBV28 to TRBJ1-2; D not resolved. The CDR3 has 15 residues. Germline V CDR1 and CDR2: MDHEN, SYDVKM. Trimming pared 4 bases from V and 0 bases from J, leaving 12 bases between. As DNA, the CDR3 is TGTGCCAGCAGTTCCCCCCCCGCGGCTAACTATGGCTACACCTTC. The encoded protein is CASSSPPAANYGYTF.

This rearrangement joins TRBV2 to TRBJ1-3, with D unresolved. CDR1 and CDR2 (germline): SNHLY, FYNNEI. V gave up 1 base and J gave up 0 bases, with 10 bases separating them. This CDR3 region has 16 residues. This chain's CDR3 is CASSEGGQYSGNTIYF. The CDR3 nucleotides are TGTGCCAGCAGTGAAGGCGGCCAGTACTCTGGAAACACCATATATTTT.

V usage is TRBV13 and J usage is TRBJ1-1, with unresolved D. The CDR3 covers 13 residues. Germline assignment: CDR1 PRHDT and CDR2 FYEKMQ (reference sequence). V lost 0 bases to trimming and J lost 5 bases, with 7 bases between them. The CDR3 DNA reads as TGTGCCAGCAGCTTAGGTTGGCAGACTGAAGCTTTCTTT. It codes for CASSLGWQTEAFF.

The V and J genes are TRBV28 and TRBJ2-1; TRBD2 matches at 11 bases. V was clipped by 6 bases and J by 3 bases; unmatched bases: 10. This CDR3 is 17 amino acids long. The V gene's germline CDR1 is MDHEN and CDR2 SYDVKM. DNA for the CDR3: TGTGCCAGCAGGGGAAGAATGGGACTAGCGGACTACAATGAGCAGTTCTTC. As protein: CASRGRMGLADYNEQFF.

V and J are TRBV7-2 and TRBJ2-3, with TRBD2 matching 7 bases. The V and J ends lost 1 base and 4 bases, in that order; junction bases with no gene match: 11. Per the germline V gene, CDR1 is SGHTA and CDR2 is FQGNSA. The CDR3 consists of 17 residues. The CDR3 reads CASSLDFSRELADTQYF. DNA of the CDR3: TGTGCCAGCAGCTTAGACTTTTCGCGGGAGCTGGCAGATACGCAGTATTTT.

This rearrangement joins TRBV28 to TRBJ1-1; 7 bases map to TRBD1. The CDR3 runs to 16 residues. The J segment lost 6 bases and the V segment lost 2 bases, leaving 12 bases of the junction unmatched. The germline V gene has CDR1 MDHEN and CDR2 SYDVKM. The CDR3 region is CASSLGGTVGFAEAFF. The CDR3 DNA reads as TGTGCCAGCAGTTTAGGAGGGACAGTGGGTTTCGCTGAAGCTTTCTTT.

The rearrangement links TRBV18 to TRBJ2-3, with no clear D. V dropped 5 bases and J dropped 2 bases, with 5 bases sitting between them. Germline V gene data show CDR1 as KGHSH and CDR2 as LQKENI. The CDR3 totals 12 residues. The CDR3 reads CASSILTDTQYF. CDR3 bases: TGTGCCAGCTCAATTCTCACAGATACGCAGTATTTT.

This sequence joins TRBV28 and TRBJ1-5, with TRBD1 matching 7 bases. The CDR3 totals 16 residues. The junction had 8 bases not matched to a gene; V was cut back by 4 bases and J by 2 bases. Germline V gene sequence: CDR1 MDHEN, CDR2 SYDVKM. The CDR3 protein is CASSSMTGKGNQPQHF. In DNA form, the CDR3 reads TGTGCCAGCAGTTCGATGACAGGGAAGGGCAATCAGCCCCAGCATTTT. The full variable domain, its missing parts supplied by reference TRBV28 and TRBJ1-5, is DVKVTQSSRYLVKRTGEKVFLECVQDMDHENMFWYRQDPGLGLRLIYFSYDVKMKEKGDIPEGYSVSREKKERFSLILESASTNQTSMYLCASSSMTGKGNQPQHFGDGTRLSIL.

V is TRBV10-3 and J is TRBJ2-5; 7 nucleotides line up with TRBD1. The J call may be wrong; the DNA end is better matched by TRBJ2-7. CDR1 is ENHRY and CDR2 is SYGVKD in the germline V gene. The CDR3 sequence is 15 residues long. The CDR3 DNA follows: TGTGCCATCAGTGAGTCGGGGGCAGGGGGTTACGAGCAGTACTTC. It translates to CAISESGAGGYEQYF.

V and J are TRBV2 and TRBJ2-1; 14 positions match TRBD2. Germline V gene lookup returns CDR1 SNHLY and CDR2 FYNNEI. The V and J ends lost 5 bases and 8 bases, in that order; junction bases with no gene match: 8. There are 16 residues in the CDR3. The CDR3 coding sequence is TGTGCCAGCAGTTCCTACGGACTAGCGGGGGGCGATGAGCAGTTCTTC. This sequence encodes CASSSYGLAGGDEQFF.

The chain combines TRBV2 with TRBJ2-1; 11 nucleotides line up with TRBD2. This CDR3 is built from 14 residues. V shed 7 bases and J 7 bases; nucleotides not matched to a gene: 6. The germline gives CDR1 SNHLY, CDR2 FYNNEI. The CDR3 loop reads CASTRLAGSNEQFF. The DNA for the CDR3 is TGTGCCAGCACAAGACTAGCGGGGAGTAATGAGCAGTTCTTC.